One and the same sample provided the 23 T cell receptor beta chains below, sequenced in a study of blood T cell repertoires in COVID-19. Some clones are missing from TCRdb's copy, which holds only in-frame ones; the method was immunoSEQ multiplex PCR. The table shows about 50,000 clones, with 83% occurring only once. The specimen sequenced was peripheral blood. These receptors came from a man aged 35-49 years with acute or convalescent COVID-19.

V and J are TRBV27 and TRBJ2-5; 9 nucleotides line up with TRBD1. Trimming took 5 bases from V and 2 from J; bases not matched to a gene: 6. This CDR3 spans 15 amino acids. The germline V gene encodes CDR1 MNHEY and CDR2 SMNVEV (reference sequence). The DNA of the CDR3 is TGTGCCAGCAGTCGGGACAGGGCACCTCAAGAGACCCAGTACTTC. This translates into CASSRDRAPQETQYF.

The CDR3 protein is CASSPRGLGDEQYF. The DNA for the CDR3 is TGCGCCAGCAGCCCTAGGGGGCTCGGGGACGAGCAGTACTTC. The chain is built from TRBV5-1 and TRBJ2-7, with 7 bases matching TRBD1. From germline, CDR1 is SGHRS and CDR2 YFSETQ. The CDR3 consists of 14 residues. V trimming: 4 bases; J trimming: 5 bases; junction bases outside the gene matches: 9.

The chain uses TRBV7-9 and TRBJ2-7; tentatively, D is TRBD2 (6 bases). The CDR3 sequence is 13 residues long. Trimming removed 8 bases from V and 0 bases from J, with 11 bases in between. CDR1 and CDR2 from the germline V gene are SEHNR and FQNEAQ (reference sequence). CDR3 bases: TGTGCCAGCGGGCGGGGTAGCTCCTACGAGCAGTACTTC. It codes for CASGRGSSYEQYF.

This sequence joins TRBV2 and TRBJ1-6; D is unresolved. The V end was cut by 0 bases, the J end by 8 bases, with 11 bases between. Germline CDR1 and CDR2: SNHLY and FYNNEI. This CDR3 contains 15 residues. CDR3 sequence (DNA): TGTGCCAGCAGTGAAGCGCAGGCGTGGGATTCACCCCTCCACTTT. It translates to CASSEAQAWDSPLHF.

The V call is TRBV5-1, the J call TRBJ1-2; TRBD1 aligns across 8 bases. From germline, CDR1 is SGHRS and CDR2 YFSETQ. The V and J ends lost 2 bases and 7 bases, in that order; junction bases with no gene match: 10. The CDR3 is made up of 15 amino acids. CDR3 coding DNA: TGCGCCAGCAGCTTTGCGTCAACAGGGGGTACTGGCTACACCTTC. Translating it yields CASSFASTGGTGYTF.

The gene calls are TRBV5-1 and TRBJ2-7; 8 bases fit TRBD1. CDR3 length equals 15 residues. Germline CDR1 SGHRS, CDR2 YFSETQ. Trimming cost V 3 bases and J 4 bases; bases outside gene matches: 9. CDR3: CASSSPSDRAYEQYF. The CDR3 region has the DNA TGCGCCAGCAGCTCTCCTTCGGACAGGGCTTACGAGCAGTACTTC.

The chain recombines TRBV6-5 with TRBJ2-7; tentative D call: TRBD2 (6 bases). The germline V gene encodes CDR1 MNHEY and CDR2 SVGAGI. Trimming stripped 6 bases from V and 3 bases from J, with 6 bases between. There are 11 residues in the CDR3. The chain's CDR3 is CASRDYYEQYV. The CDR3 coding sequence is TGTGCCAGCAGGGACTACTACGAGCAGTACGTC.

There are a few counts of this clone. The chain is built from TRBV5-4 and TRBJ1-3; D gene uncertain. Trimming left V 4 bases short and J 0 bases short, with 8 bases between. The CDR3 spans 14 residues. Germline values: CDR1 SGHNT, CDR2 YYREEE (reference sequence). For the CDR3, the DNA is TGTGCCAGCAGCGGCGGGCCCTCTGGAAACACCATATATTTT. It encodes CASSGGPSGNTIYF.

CDR3 amino acids: CASSASSQETQYF. CDR3 nucleotide sequence: TGCGCCAGCAGCGCTAGCAGCCAAGAGACCCAGTACTTC. This sequence joins TRBV5-1 and TRBJ2-5; D is perhaps TRBD2 (5 bases). Germline V gene lookup returns CDR1 SGHRS and CDR2 YFSETQ. CDR3 length: 13 residues. V lost 4 bases and J lost 1, with 8 bases in between.

The V and J genes are TRBV18 and TRBJ1-6, with D possibly TRBD1 on 6 matching bases. The germline V and J ends were trimmed by 3 bases and 12 bases, with 12 bases remaining between them. The CDR3 length is 13 residues. Per the germline V gene, CDR1 is KGHSH and CDR2 is LQKENI. The CDR3 DNA reads as TGTGCCAGCTCACCTGGAGACAGGAGACCCCTCCACTTT. Encoded protein: CASSPGDRRPLHF.

This chain uses TRBV19 with TRBJ2-3; 8 positions match TRBD2. The CDR3 sequence is 16 residues long. The V and J ends lost 5 bases and 0 bases, in that order; junction bases with no gene match: 7. The germline gives CDR1 LNHDA, CDR2 SQIVND (reference sequence). CDR3 nucleotides: TGTGCCAGTAGTCACGGACTAGCCCTAAGCACAGATACGCAGTATTTT. Encoded protein: CASSHGLALSTDTQYF.

The rearrangement uses TRBV5-3 and TRBJ1-5; no clear D. TRBV5-3 is filed as an ORF, its function uncertain. This CDR3 has 15 amino acids. Trimming cost V 5 bases and J 0 bases, with 12 bases left between them. CDR3 in amino acids: CARRPTGDSNQPQHF. The DNA for the CDR3 is TGTGCCAGAAGGCCGACGGGAGATAGCAATCAGCCCCAGCATTTT.

The V and J genes are TRBV30 and TRBJ1-1, with 7 bases lining up with TRBD1. The CDR3 runs to 14 residues. Germline values: CDR1 GTSNPN, CDR2 SVGIG (reference sequence). V lost 2 bases and J lost 1; bases outside the gene matches: 4. DNA of the CDR3: TGTGCCTGGAGTCCCCGGGACAGGAACACTGAAGCTTTCTTT. Protein sequence: CAWSPRDRNTEAFF. Variable domain in full (rest from reference TRBV30 and TRBJ1-1): SQTIHQWPATLVQPVGSPLSLECTVEGTSNPNLYWYRQAAGRGLQLLFYSVGIGQISSEVPQNLSASRPQDRQFILSSKKLLLSDSGFYLCAWSPRDRNTEAFFGQGTRLTVV.

The table lists this clone with a count of one. The chain is built from TRBV29-1 and TRBJ1-2, with D maybe TRBD1 (5 bases). Looked up from germline, CDR1 is SQVTM and CDR2 is ANQGSEA. The CDR3 sequence is 12 residues long. V lost 3 bases and J 7 bases, leaving 12 bases between the germline ends. CDR3 protein: CSVDLGRGGYTF. CDR3 bases: TGCAGCGTTGATCTGGGGAGGGGTGGCTACACCTTC. The variable domain in full, completed from reference TRBV29-1 and TRBJ1-2, reads SAVISQKPSRDICQRGTSLTIQCQVDSQVTMMFWYRQQPGQSLTLIATANQGSEATYESGFVIDKFPISRPNLTFSTLTVSNMSPEDSSIYLCSVDLGRGGYTFGSGTRLTVV.

The gene calls are TRBV30 and TRBJ2-7; TRBD1 aligns across 8 bases. Losses at the gene ends were 8 bases for V and 6 bases for J; bases not matched to a gene: 12. CDR1 and CDR2 (germline): GTSNPN, SVGIG (reference sequence). This CDR3 comprises 13 residues. The CDR3 DNA sequence: TGTGCCGCCGACGCACAGGGGGAGGTCGAGCAGTACGTC. Amino acid sequence: CAADAQGEVEQYV.

This sequence joins TRBV27 and TRBJ1-1; D call uncertain. Germline V gene lookup returns CDR1 MNHEY and CDR2 SMNVEV (reference sequence). The V gene lost 6 bases and the J gene lost 1 base, with 9 bases spanning the gap. The CDR3 length is 13 residues. The CDR3 is CASRLNRNTEAFF. DNA of the CDR3: TGTGCCAGCAGGCTAAACAGGAACACTGAAGCTTTCTTT.

This clone has a handful of counts. The chain combines TRBV2 with TRBJ2-3, with 7 bases fitting TRBD2. Germline loops: CDR1 SNHLY, CDR2 FYNNEI. Unmatched junction bases numbered 11, after V lost 2 bases and J lost 0 bases. This CDR3 has 18 amino acids. For the CDR3, the DNA is TGTGCCAGCAGTGAATGGGCCTCAAGCGGGGCGAGCACAGATACGCAGTATTTT. The encoded protein is CASSEWASSGASTDTQYF.

CDR3 protein: CATSDFGRGSGANVLTF. DNA of the CDR3: TGTGCCACCAGTGATTTTGGCAGGGGGAGTGGGGCCAACGTCCTGACTTTC. This chain uses TRBV24-1 with TRBJ2-6; the match to TRBD1 covers 7 bases. CDR1 KGHDR and CDR2 SFDVKD come from the germline V gene. This CDR3 is 17 amino acids long. V dropped 1 base and J dropped 3; count of bases not matched to a gene: 5.

The gene calls are TRBV6-5 and TRBJ2-2; 7 bases are a match to TRBD1. CDR1 and CDR2 (germline): MNHEY, SVGAGI. Trimming took 2 bases from V and 6 from J; bases not matched to a gene: 3. The CDR3 is 14 residues long. This CDR3 reads CASSYTTGAGELFF. Written as DNA, the CDR3 is TGTGCCAGCAGTTACACAACAGGGGCCGGGGAGCTGTTTTTT.

The CDR3 DNA reads TGTGCCAGTAAGCAAAATAATCTTAATTCACCCCTCCACTTT. Translated: CASKQNNLNSPLHF. V gene TRBV19 combines with J gene TRBJ1-6; D unresolved. The CDR3 sequence is 14 residues long. V dropped 7 bases and J dropped 6 bases, with 13 bases sitting between them. Looked up from germline, CDR1 is LNHDA and CDR2 is SQIVND (reference sequence).

This chain links TRBV2 with TRBJ1-5; no firm D call. Germline-derived CDR1 and CDR2 are SNHLY and FYNNEI. The V end lost 7 bases, the J end lost 0 bases, and 10 bases lay between the germline ends. The CDR3 covers 14 residues. In nucleotides, the CDR3 is TGTGCCAGCACGACTGGGTATAGCAATCAGCCCCAGCATTTT. This encodes CASTTGYSNQPQHF.

This rearrangement joins TRBV20-1 to TRBJ1-2, with TRBD1 as a possible D gene (6 bases). CDR3 length equals 15 residues. Trimming took off 5 bases at V and 4 bases at J, with 20 bases between the two ends. CDR1 DFQATT and CDR2 SNEGSKA come from the germline V gene (reference sequence). The CDR3 here is CSAGGSLQGTYGYTF. CDR3 in DNA: TGCAGTGCTGGTGGGAGCTTACAGGGAACCTATGGCTACACCTTC.

CDR3 DNA sequence: TGTGCCAGCAGTGAAGCGCTTGGGACAGGGTATGGAAACACCATATATTTT. The encoded protein is CASSEALGTGYGNTIYF. This chain links TRBV6-1 with TRBJ1-3; 9 nucleotides line up with TRBD1. CDR1 MNHNS and CDR2 SASEGT come from the germline V gene. V was clipped by 0 bases and J by 3 bases; unmatched bases: 6. This CDR3 is built from 17 residues.